One sample yielded the 26 T cell receptor beta chains listed below, sequenced in a study of CXCR3-negative and CXCR3-positive naive CD8 T cells. The authors prepared UMI-labeled TRB cDNA libraries by 5' RACE. TCRdb reprocessed the 5' RACE reads and stores each CDR3 protein as one record, lacking DNA. The sample features about 5,300 distinct CDR3 sequences, with approximately 2.6% in its top ten. The sample was naive CXCR3- CD8+ T cells from blood. Subset of the sample: CD45RO-CCR7+CD27+CD95- naive CD8+ T cells lacking CXCR3 (TNR3-). The origin of the receptors is a human donor in good health. Some clones in this sample may be carry-over from other donors' samples.

J is TRBJ2-1 and V is TRBV24-1; TCRdb lists TRBD2, though no DNA is available to test this call. Germline CDR1 reads KGHDR; CDR2 reads SFDVKD. The CDR3 contains 16 residues. The CDR3 spells CATSDFGLAAYNEQFF.

The rearrangement joins TRBV4-3 to TRBJ2-5; TCRdb proposes TRBD2, but this gene call is untestable without DNA. The length of the CDR3 is 18 residues. CDR1 is LGHNA, CDR2 YSLEER, per germline. CDR3 loop: CASSQELAGEGFQETQYF.

The chain recombines TRBV20-1 with TRBJ2-7; lacking DNA, the TRBD2 call made by TCRdb goes unchecked. CDR3 length equals 15 residues. Germline lookup yields CDR1 DFQATT and CDR2 SNEGSKA (reference sequence). CDR3 sequence reads: CSARDQGLPGYEQYF.

This clonotype is called medium-sized (0.01 to 0.1%) based on its frequency. The chain employs TRBV7-8 and TRBJ1-5; the TRBD1 assignment by TCRdb is unverifiable without DNA. The CDR3 totals 16 residues. Germline CDR1 and CDR2: SGHVS and FQNEAQ. CDR3 residues: CASSLAGTQFNQPQHF.

This chain links TRBV7-9 with TRBJ1-1. CDR1 and CDR2 from the germline V gene are SEHNR and FQNEAQ (reference sequence). This CDR3 is built from 13 residues. The CDR3 spells CASSLAGSAEAFF.

This clonotype ranks as medium-sized (0.01 to 0.1%) in terms of frequency. The gene calls are TRBV5-1 and TRBJ2-1. This CDR3 is built from 16 residues. Germline V gives CDR1 SGHRS, CDR2 YFSETQ. The CDR3 sequence is CASSSPSGTAYNEQFF.

J is TRBJ2-7 and V is TRBV25-1; TCRdb calls TRBD1, which cannot be checked without DNA. The germline V gene has CDR1 MGHDK and CDR2 SYGVNS. The length of the CDR3 is 13 residues. CDR3 sequence: CASSEWGSYEQYF.

The V and J genes are TRBV7-9 and TRBJ1-3; as DNA is missing, the TRBD1 call by TCRdb cannot be tested. Germline CDR1 SEHNR, CDR2 FQNEAQ (reference sequence). The CDR3 covers 17 residues. CDR3 in amino acids: CASRQIIQGVSGNTIYF.

CDR3: CSATSGLTGELFF. The chain recombines TRBV29-1 with TRBJ2-2; absent DNA, TCRdb's TRBD1 call cannot be checked. The CDR3 runs to 13 residues. CDR1 and CDR2 (germline): SQVTM, ANQGSEA.

This clonotype is medium-sized by frequency. The chain uses TRBV20-1 and TRBJ2-7; the D call of TRBD2 rests on TCRdb alone, since no DNA is present to check it. The CDR3 is made up of 18 amino acids. The germline gives CDR1 DFQATT, CDR2 SNEGSKA (reference sequence). CDR3 in amino acids: CSARFSSRGLAGTYEQYF.

This sequence joins TRBV2 and TRBJ2-1; TCRdb designates TRBD1, a call that cannot be tested without DNA. The CDR3 totals 13 residues. Germline V lookup: CDR1 SNHLY, CDR2 FYNNEI. CDR3 loop: CARTGGAGVEQFF.

Its frequency marks this clonotype as medium-sized (0.01 to 0.1%). The chain links TRBV3-1 to TRBJ1-2; TCRdb's D gene call, TRBD1, goes unchecked for lack of DNA. The V gene's germline CDR1 is LGHDT and CDR2 YNNKEL (reference sequence). This CDR3 has 14 residues. CDR3: CASSLRTGIGGYTF.

V and J are TRBV20-1 and TRBJ1-2; without DNA, the TCRdb call of TRBD1 cannot be checked. The CDR3 loop spans 15 amino acids. CDR1 is DFQATT, CDR2 SNEGSKA, per germline (reference sequence). Here the CDR3 reads CSARGRDSANYGYTF.

The J gene is TRBJ2-7, the V gene TRBV18; TCRdb's D gene call, TRBD1, goes unchecked for lack of DNA. The CDR3 is 14 residues long. Germline-derived CDR1 and CDR2 are KGHSH and LQKENI. CDR3 region: CASSQRTGFDEQYF.

This chain joins TRBV29-1 and TRBJ2-3; TCRdb picks TRBD2, but there is no DNA to check that call. The CDR3 spans 19 residues. CDR1 and CDR2 from the germline V gene are SQVTM and ANQGSEA. CDR3 sequence reads: CSVEALTSGRAAPSDTQYF.

The chain has TRBV7-9 and TRBJ1-2; absent DNA, TCRdb's TRBD1 call cannot be checked. CDR1 and CDR2 (germline): SEHNR, FQNEAQ (reference sequence). The CDR3 loop spans 14 amino acids. CDR3 sequence: CASSDPVGYYGYTF.

This clonotype is deemed medium-sized by its frequency. The V call is TRBV29-1, the J call TRBJ2-7. The CDR3 has 12 amino acids. CDR1 SQVTM and CDR2 ANQGSEA come from the germline V gene. The CDR3 loop is CSVGNIPYEQYF.

The chain employs TRBV4-1 and TRBJ2-3; the TRBD1 assignment by TCRdb is unverifiable without DNA. The germline CDR1 and CDR2 sequences are MGHRA and YSYEKL. The CDR3 has 16 amino acids. This CDR3 reads CASSLPGQAITDTQYF.

This clonotype counts as medium-sized by frequency. The chain employs TRBV7-2 and TRBJ1-1. CDR1 and CDR2 from the germline V gene are SGHTA and FQGNSA. The CDR3 extends over 14 amino acids. CDR3 loop: CASSLLSLDTEAFF.

CDR3 in amino acids: CAIGMSSGNTIYF. The rearrangement links TRBV10-3 to TRBJ1-3. CDR3 length: 13 amino acids. Germline values: CDR1 ENHRY, CDR2 SYGVKD.

The CDR3 region is CASSPYRVRTEAFF. V gene TRBV6-5 combines with J gene TRBJ1-1; there is no DNA to check the TCRdb D call of TRBD1. Germline-derived CDR1 and CDR2 are MNHEY and SVGAGI. The length of the CDR3 is 14 residues.

By frequency, this clonotype registers medium-sized (0.01 to 0.1%). The V and J genes are TRBV7-2 and TRBJ2-7; the D call of TRBD2 rests on TCRdb alone, since no DNA is present to check it. Germline V gene sequence: CDR1 SGHTA, CDR2 FQGNSA. The CDR3 length is 14 residues. The CDR3 region is CASSVYRGGHEQYF.

This sequence joins TRBV7-8 and TRBJ1-2; TCRdb selects TRBD1, and the lack of DNA leaves this call unchecked. Germline V gene data show CDR1 as SGHVS and CDR2 as FQNEAQ. CDR3 length: 13 residues. Here the CDR3 reads CASSLLGAYGYTF.

The chain couples TRBV6-5 to TRBJ1-1; TCRdb's D gene call, TRBD1, goes unchecked for lack of DNA. CDR1 and CDR2 from the germline V gene are MNHEY and SVGAGI. This CDR3 contains 12 residues. CDR3 in amino acids: CASSPGSLEAFF.

The chain carries TRBV7-3 and TRBJ1-1; TCRdb returns TRBD1, unconfirmable since there is no DNA. The CDR3 extends over 14 amino acids. CDR1 and CDR2 (germline): SGHTA, FQGTGA. The CDR3 is CASSLSAAGTEAFF.

The rearrangement links TRBV5-1 to TRBJ2-1; the D call of TRBD2 rests on TCRdb alone, since no DNA is present to check it. CDR3 length: 14 residues. The germline V gene encodes CDR1 SGHRS and CDR2 YFSETQ. The CDR3 reads CASSNSGSYNEQFF.